Described below is a single T cell receptor (beta chain) sequence and its context. This entry comes from a study of blood T cell repertoires in COVID-19. Whole-study context: PBMCs, B-cell-depleted T cells, or T cells provided the cDNA or gDNA that made up the material.

Assay used: immunoSEQ multiplex PCR; TCRdb lists only in-frame clones, some missing. Altogether 130,000 to 150,000 clones are present, around 79% being singletons, with the ten largest covering around 5%. CDR3 length equals 11 residues. V was clipped by 3 bases and J by 4 bases, with 3 bases between them. Germline-derived CDR1 and CDR2 are SEHNR and FQNEAQ (reference sequence). The material sequenced was peripheral blood. The sequence derives from a woman in her sixties or seventies with COVID-19, enrolled during active disease. V is TRBV7-9 and J is TRBJ1-1; D is unresolved. The CDR3 loop is CASSFSTEAFF. As DNA, the CDR3 is TGTGCCAGCAGCTTTAGCACTGAAGCTTTCTTT.